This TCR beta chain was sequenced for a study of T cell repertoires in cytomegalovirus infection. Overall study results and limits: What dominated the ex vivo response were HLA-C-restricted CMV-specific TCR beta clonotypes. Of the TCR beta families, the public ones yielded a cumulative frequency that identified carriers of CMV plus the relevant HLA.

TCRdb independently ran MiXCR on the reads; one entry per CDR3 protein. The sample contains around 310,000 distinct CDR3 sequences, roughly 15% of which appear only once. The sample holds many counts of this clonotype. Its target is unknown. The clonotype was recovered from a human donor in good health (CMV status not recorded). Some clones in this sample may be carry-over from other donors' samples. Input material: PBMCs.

This CDR3 is CASSNLGAGNEQFF. DNA of the CDR3: TGTGCCAGCAGCAACCTTGGGGCAGGGAATGAGCAGTTCTTC. This sequence joins TRBV7-8 and TRBJ2-1, with D possibly matching TRBD1 (5 bases). The CDR3 contains 14 residues. Trimming took off 5 bases at V and 7 bases at J, with 15 bases between the two ends. Germline V CDR1 and CDR2: SGHVS, FQNEAQ.